The T cell receptor beta chain described here comes from a study of cytomegalovirus exposure and HLA in healthy donors. General study points: According to a later analysis, TCR clusters from the first cohort tended to co-occur in the 90 to 150 validation repertoires. Diagnosis of cytomegalovirus status made by the classifier reportedly showed high specificity and sensitivity.

This table comes from immunoSEQ multiplex PCR, and its TCRdb copy is limited to in-frame clones, with some not included. The sample shows more than 300,000 clones, 75% to 90% of them seen only once. V trimming: 6 bases; J trimming: 9 bases; junction bases outside the gene matches: 8. CDR3 length: 13 amino acids. Germline CDR1 and CDR2: MNHEY and SVGAGI. Note on this clone: What it binds is not known.

The chain employs TRBV6-5 and TRBJ2-3; 8 nucleotides agree with TRBD1. Sequences were obtained from PBMCs. This clonotype was obtained from a woman under 30 in good health and CMV-seronegative. The CDR3 DNA follows: TGTGCCAGCAGGCGTGGACAGGGAAGGACGCAGTATTTT. This codes for CASRRGQGRTQYF.